This T cell receptor beta chain originates from a study of blood T cell repertoires in COVID-19. Overall study context: COVID-19 samples from acute and convalescent phases originated in the United States, Italy and Spain. In each case, the material was cDNA or gDNA derived from T cells, B-cell-depleted T cells, or PBMCs.

The CDR3 contains 14 residues. Trimming took 0 bases from V and 4 from J, leaving 7 bases between them. Seattle researchers signed up patients amid active infection and tracked them longitudinally. Original processing notes: Reference gene primer amplification gave nucleated cell count estimates. Libraries were prepared by immunoSEQ multiplex PCR; TCRdb keeps only in-frame clonotypes and omits some of them. The V and J calls and clone size were taken over from that table, and D and trimming were inferred from the DNA. The data show around 400,000 clones, 80% to 90% seen once. The TCR originated in a woman aged 30 to 39 with COVID-19, enrolled during active disease. Sequencing used peripheral blood. The rearrangement uses TRBV23-1 and TRBJ1-3; D gene unclear. TRBV23-1 counts as an open reading frame of uncertain function. CDR3 protein: CASSQSTGGNTIYF. The CDR3 nucleotides read TGCGCCAGCAGTCAATCGACGGGGGGAAACACCATATATTTT.